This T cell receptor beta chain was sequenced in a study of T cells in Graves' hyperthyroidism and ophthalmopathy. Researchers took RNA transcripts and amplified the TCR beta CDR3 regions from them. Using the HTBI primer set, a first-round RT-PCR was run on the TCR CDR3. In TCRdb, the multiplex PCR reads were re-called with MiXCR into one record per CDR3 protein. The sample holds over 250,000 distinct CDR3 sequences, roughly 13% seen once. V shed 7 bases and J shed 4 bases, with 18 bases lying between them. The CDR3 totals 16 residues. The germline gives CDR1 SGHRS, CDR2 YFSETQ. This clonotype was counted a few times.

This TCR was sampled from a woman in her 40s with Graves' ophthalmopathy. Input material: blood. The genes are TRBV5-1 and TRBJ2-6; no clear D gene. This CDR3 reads CASGAVPSSGANVLTF. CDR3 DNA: TGCGCCAGCGGCGCGGTACCCTCCTCGGGGGCCAACGTCCTGACTTTC.